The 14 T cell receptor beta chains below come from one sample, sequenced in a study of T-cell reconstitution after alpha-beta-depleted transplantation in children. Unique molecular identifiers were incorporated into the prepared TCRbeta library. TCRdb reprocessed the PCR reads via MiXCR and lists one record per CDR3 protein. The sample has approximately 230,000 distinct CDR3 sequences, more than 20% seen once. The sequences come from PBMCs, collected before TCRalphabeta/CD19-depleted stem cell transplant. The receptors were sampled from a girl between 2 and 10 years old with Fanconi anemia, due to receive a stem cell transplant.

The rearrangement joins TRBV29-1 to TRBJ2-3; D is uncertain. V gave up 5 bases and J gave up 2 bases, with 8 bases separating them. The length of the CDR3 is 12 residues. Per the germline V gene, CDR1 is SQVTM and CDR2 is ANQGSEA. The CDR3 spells CSVCVTTDTQYF. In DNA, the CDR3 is TGCAGCGTTTGTGTCACCACAGATACGCAGTATTTT.

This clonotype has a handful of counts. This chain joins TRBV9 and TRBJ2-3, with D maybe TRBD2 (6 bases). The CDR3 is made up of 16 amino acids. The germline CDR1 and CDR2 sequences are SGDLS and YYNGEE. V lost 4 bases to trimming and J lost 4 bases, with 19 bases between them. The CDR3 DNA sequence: TGTGCCAGCAGCCCCGAGGCGGGGATGGGCGCAGATACGCAGTATTTT. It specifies CASSPEAGMGADTQYF.

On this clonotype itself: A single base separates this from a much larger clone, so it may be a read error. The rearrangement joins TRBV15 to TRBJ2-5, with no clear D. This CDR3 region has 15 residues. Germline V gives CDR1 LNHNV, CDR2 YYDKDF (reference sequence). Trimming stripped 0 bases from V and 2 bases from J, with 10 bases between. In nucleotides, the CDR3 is TGTGCCACCAGCAGAGAAAGCGTCGCACAAGAGACCCAGTACTTC. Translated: CATSRESVAQETQYF.

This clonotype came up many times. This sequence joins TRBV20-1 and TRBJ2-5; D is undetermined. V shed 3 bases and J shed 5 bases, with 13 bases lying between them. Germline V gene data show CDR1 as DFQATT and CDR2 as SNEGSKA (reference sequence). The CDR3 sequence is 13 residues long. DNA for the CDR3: TGCAGTGCTAGCAAAGGAAGTGGGGAGACCCAGTACTTC. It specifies CSASKGSGETQYF.

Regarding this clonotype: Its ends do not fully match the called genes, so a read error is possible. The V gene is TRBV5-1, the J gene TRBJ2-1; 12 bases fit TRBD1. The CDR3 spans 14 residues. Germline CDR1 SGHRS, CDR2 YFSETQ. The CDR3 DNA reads TGCGCCAGCGAGGGACAGGGGGCCTACCATGAGCAGTTCTTC. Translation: CASEGQGAYHEQFF.

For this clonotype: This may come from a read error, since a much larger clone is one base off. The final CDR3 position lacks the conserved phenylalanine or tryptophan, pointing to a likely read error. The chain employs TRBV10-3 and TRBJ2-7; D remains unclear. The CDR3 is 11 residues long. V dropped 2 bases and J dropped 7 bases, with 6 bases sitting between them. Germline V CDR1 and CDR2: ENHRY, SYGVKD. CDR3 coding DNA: TGTGCCATCAGTGAGCTGAGGGAGCAGTACTAC. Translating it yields CAISELREQYY.

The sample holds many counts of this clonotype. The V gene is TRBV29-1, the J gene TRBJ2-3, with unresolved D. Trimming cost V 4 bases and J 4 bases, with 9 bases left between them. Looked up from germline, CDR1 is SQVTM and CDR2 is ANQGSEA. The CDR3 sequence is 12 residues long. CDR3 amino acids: CSVGRSPDTQYF. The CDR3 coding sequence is TGCAGCGTTGGCCGGTCACCAGATACGCAGTATTTT.

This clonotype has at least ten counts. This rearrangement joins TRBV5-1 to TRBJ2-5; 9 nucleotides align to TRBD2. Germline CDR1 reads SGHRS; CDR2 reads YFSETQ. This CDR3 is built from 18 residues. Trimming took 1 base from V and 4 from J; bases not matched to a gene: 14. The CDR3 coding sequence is TGCGCCAGCAGCTTGAAGTTGTCTAATAGCGGGAGAGGAGAGACCCAGTACTTC. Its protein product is CASSLKLSNSGRGETQYF.

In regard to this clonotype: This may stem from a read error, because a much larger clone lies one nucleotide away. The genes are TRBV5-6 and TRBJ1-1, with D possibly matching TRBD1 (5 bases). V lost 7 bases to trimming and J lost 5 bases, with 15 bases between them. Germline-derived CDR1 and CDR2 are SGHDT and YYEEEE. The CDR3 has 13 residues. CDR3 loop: CASGPGLITEAFF. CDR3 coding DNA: TGTGCCAGCGGCCCGGGACTCATAACTGAAGCTTTCTTT.

The CDR3 loop reads CASSTGTLETQYF. CDR3 nucleotides: TGTGCCAGCAGCACTGGGACGTTGGAGACCCAGTACTTC. The rearrangement uses TRBV7-3 and TRBJ2-5; D is perhaps TRBD1 or TRBD2 (5 bases each). Germline lookup yields CDR1 SGHTA and CDR2 FQGTGA. The V end was cut by 5 bases, the J end by 5 bases, with 12 bases between. CDR3 length: 13 residues.

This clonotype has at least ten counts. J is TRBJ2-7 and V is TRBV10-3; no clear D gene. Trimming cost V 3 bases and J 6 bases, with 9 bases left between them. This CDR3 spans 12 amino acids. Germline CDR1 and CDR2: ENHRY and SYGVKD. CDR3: CAISEDSGEQYF. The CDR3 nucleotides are TGTGCCATCAGTGAAGACTCAGGCGAGCAGTACTTC.

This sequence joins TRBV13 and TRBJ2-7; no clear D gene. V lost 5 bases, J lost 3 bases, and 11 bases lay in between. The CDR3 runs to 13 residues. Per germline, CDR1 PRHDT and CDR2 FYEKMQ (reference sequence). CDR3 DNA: TGTGCCAGCAGCGTACTTTCGCACTACGAGCAGTACTTC. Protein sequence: CASSVLSHYEQYF. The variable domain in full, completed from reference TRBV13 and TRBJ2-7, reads AAGVIQSPRHLIKEKRETATLKCYPIPRHDTVYWYQQGPGQDPQFLISFYEKMQSDKGSIPDRFSAQQFSDYHSELNMSSLELGDSALYFCASSVLSHYEQYFGPGTRLTVT.

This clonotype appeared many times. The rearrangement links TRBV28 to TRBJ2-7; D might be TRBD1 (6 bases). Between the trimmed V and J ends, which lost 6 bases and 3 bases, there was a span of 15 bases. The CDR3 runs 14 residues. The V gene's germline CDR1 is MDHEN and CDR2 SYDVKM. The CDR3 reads CASRGTGFNYEQYF. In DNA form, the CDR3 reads TGTGCCAGCAGGGGAACAGGGTTCAACTACGAGCAGTACTTC.

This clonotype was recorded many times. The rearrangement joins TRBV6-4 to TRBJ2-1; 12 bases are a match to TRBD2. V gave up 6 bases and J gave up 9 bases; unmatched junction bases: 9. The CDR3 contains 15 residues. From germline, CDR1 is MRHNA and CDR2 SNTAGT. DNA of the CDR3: TGTGCCAGCAGCAAACTAGCGGGGGGCCCTCTTGAGCAGTTCTTC. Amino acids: CASSKLAGGPLEQFF.